This T cell receptor beta chain comes out of a study of blood T cell repertoires in COVID-19. Study context: COVID-19 samples, acute and convalescent, were from the United States, Italy and Spain. T cells, B-cell-depleted T cells, or PBMCs supplied cDNA or gDNA.

Under the authors' procedure: Quantification of nucleated cells was approximated via reference gene primer amplification. TCRdb keeps only in-frame clones here, not all; method: immunoSEQ multiplex PCR. V and J calls and clone size are those listed in that table; D and trimming were worked out from the DNA. The table lists under 60,000 clones, roughly nine tenths of them singletons. The source is a human donor with acute or convalescent COVID-19. The donor label of this sample is uncertain. The source material was peripheral blood.

The CDR3 reads CASGLSATSGGADTQYF. In nucleotides, the CDR3 is TGTGCTAGTGGTTTGTCCGCGACTAGCGGGGGGGCAGATACGCAGTATTTT. The rearrangement links TRBV12-5 to TRBJ2-3; 14 nucleotides line up with TRBD2. Per the germline V gene, CDR1 is LGHNT and CDR2 is FRNRAP. After removal of 2 bases from V and 4 bases from J, the junction contained 5 bases not matched to a gene. The CDR3 is made up of 17 amino acids.